This T cell receptor (beta chain) derives from a study of sequential checkpoint blockade in melanoma. Study at large: Patients were randomized 1:1 to nivolumab-then-ipilimumab or ipilimumab-then-nivolumab first-line. Matched biopsies came pretreatment and at week 13 for about 24 patients.

Noted treatment: randomized to nivolumab then ipilimumab (arm A) or the reverse (arm B). By share, this clone ranks as medium-sized (0.01 to 0.1%). V dropped 3 bases and J dropped 2 bases, with 13 bases sitting between them. In germline, CDR1 is SGHNT, CDR2 YENEEA. The CDR3 is 16 residues long. TCRdb's copy holds only in-frame clones and misses some; the assay was immunoSEQ multiplex PCR. This table holds about 3,400 clones, over 20% found once. The material sequenced was tumor tissue (inferred from file names), taken from a patient given nivolumab and ipilimumab in sequence. The chain combines TRBV11-3 with TRBJ1-4, with a weak D call TRBD1 (5 bases). The TCR was taken from a human donor with melanoma. CDR3 sequence (DNA): TGTGCCAGCAGCTTGGACCCGCGGGGGACTAATGAAAAACTGTTTTTT. Encoded protein: CASSLDPRGTNEKLFF.